The rows below give T cell receptor beta chains drawn from one sample of a study of cytomegalovirus exposure and HLA in healthy donors. The method was immunoSEQ multiplex PCR; TCRdb's version includes in-frame clones alone and lacks a portion of them. The top ten clones hold about 1.6% of a sample with under 200,000 clones, about four fifths of them seen once. The sequenced material came from PBMCs. Receptors originate from a girl between 10 and 17 years old in good health and CMV-seropositive. CDR3s include the opening cysteine and the closing phenylalanine or tryptophan. The order of the fields is clone size, V gene, J gene, D gene, CDR3 protein, CDR3 DNA. The D gene is left open where the match is weak. For some rows the clone size is stated as once, few or many, or as a class when expanded; others skip it.

-	TRBV6-6	TRBJ2-1	TRBD1	CASSWLTGGEDNEQFF	TGTGCCAGCAGTTGGCTCACAGGGGGAGAGGACAATGAGCAGTTCTTC
-	TRBV19	TRBJ2-7	TRBD2	CASSTELAGKEVRYEQYF	TGTGCCAGTAGTACGGAACTAGCGGGAAAGGAGGTTCGCTACGAGCAGTACTTC
few	TRBV18	TRBJ2-7	TRBD1	CASSPPSQGAAEQYF	TGTGCCAGCTCACCACCTTCACAGGGGGCTGCCGAGCAGTACTTC
-	TRBV4-3	TRBJ2-2	TRBD1	CASSYDRGSTGELFF	TGCGCCAGCAGCTACGACAGGGGGAGCACCGGGGAGCTGTTTTTT
few	TRBV5-4	TRBJ2-1	TRBD2	CASSLVTGGQNEQFF	TGTGCCAGCAGCTTGGTGACGGGAGGACAAAATGAGCAGTTCTTC
-	TRBV6-4	TRBJ1-4	TRBD1	CASRGTGNEKLFF	TGTGCCAGCAGGGGGACAGGGAATGAAAAACTGTTTTTT
once	TRBV9	TRBJ2-7	TRBD2	CASSVSGRDEQYF	TGTGCCAGCAGCGTAAGCGGGAGGGACGAGCAGTACTTC
-	TRBV9	TRBJ2-7	-	CASSVGQGHEQYF	TGTGCCAGCAGCGTAGGCCAGGGGCACGAGCAGTACTTC
-	TRBV9	TRBJ2-3	-	CASSARVAGSDTQYF	TGTGCCAGCAGCGCCCGGGTGGCCGGAAGCGATACGCAGTATTTT
-	TRBV7-9	TRBJ2-3	TRBD1	CASSIPTGEGTDTQYF	TGTGCCAGCAGCATTCCGACAGGGGAAGGGACAGATACGCAGTATTTT
-	TRBV28	TRBJ2-7	TRBD1	CASSTGQWEQYF	TGTGCCAGCAGTACGGGACAGTGGGAGCAGTACTTC